This T cell receptor beta chain was identified during a study of regulatory T cells in long-lasting Graves disease. Both iRepertoire HTBI primers and Arm-PCR of CDR3 regions were used to build the TCR beta libraries. TCRdb passed the multiplex PCR reads through MiXCR, listing each CDR3 protein once. This repertoire shows fewer than 550,000 distinct CDR3 sequences, 15% to 20% found once; its top ten account for around a quarter. Indicated time point: newly diagnosed GD, antithyroid drugs for less than 3 months. Scientists built the TCR library using RNA that was extracted from PBMCs. The J segment lost 2 bases and the V segment lost 2 bases, leaving 15 bases of the junction unmatched. CDR1 and CDR2 from the germline V gene are MNHEY and SMNVEV (reference sequence). This CDR3 region has 18 residues. The table lists this clonotype with many counts. Separately, the same data were catalogued under a study of T cells in Graves' hyperthyroidism and ophthalmopathy.

The receptor's source is a woman aged 18-29 years with Graves disease. This sample comprised peripheral blood mononuclear cells (PBMCs), obtained at new diagnosis, from a patient treated with antithyroid drugs. The chain employs TRBV27 and TRBJ2-7; TRBD2 agrees at 7 bases. In DNA, the CDR3 is TGTGCCAGCAGTTTAGGGGCGGGAGTGCTCCGTTCAACCTACGAGCAGTACTTC. This codes for CASSLGAGVLRSTYEQYF.